This entry is about one T cell receptor (beta chain). The data derive from a study of T cell changes during pregnancy in multiple sclerosis. Germline assignment: CDR1 SQVTM and CDR2 ANQGSEA. CDR3 length: 20 residues. Trimming removed 2 bases from V and 2 bases from J; junction bases left unmatched: 22. Sequencing was performed with immunoSEQ multiplex PCR; in TCRdb, only in-frame clones are kept and a portion is missing. The data contain around 17,000 clones, approximately 95% of them singletons. The chain uses TRBV29-1 and TRBJ2-5, with 8 bases identical to TRBD2. The clonotype was recovered from a female donor with multiple sclerosis, enrolled in a pregnancy study. The sequences come from peripheral blood, collected in the third trimester of pregnancy. For the CDR3, the DNA is TGCAGCGTTGAAAGCGGCAGCGGGGGACCATACTTCCATCCTCAAGAGACCCAGTACTTC. The encoded protein is CSVESGSGGPYFHPQETQYF.